In this sample, the clone carrying this T cell receptor beta chain turned up a few times. Losses at the gene ends were 3 bases for V and 0 bases for J; bases not matched to a gene: 7. This CDR3 is 16 amino acids long. Germline lookup yields CDR1 SGHTA and CDR2 FQGNSA. The sample is drawn from a study of shared T cell receptors in the human thymus. Generated by immunoSEQ multiplex PCR, the TCRdb table keeps only in-frame clones and is missing some. The table lists around 730,000 clones, around 85% of them singletons. These data also featured in a second study, about human thymus T cells. This second study says: The people who donated were healthy Finnish babies having corrective surgery for congenital heart defects. Resections from corrective heart surgery supplied the thymus tissue. There appeared to be biased usage of V and J genes in thymic and blood repertoires.

Sequenced sample: thymocytes. This chain links TRBV7-2 with TRBJ1-1; 7 nucleotides align to TRBD1. The clonotype originates from a girl less than two years old with a congenital heart defect. The CDR3 bases are TGTGCCAGCAGCTTTGGCCCAGGGGGAATGAACACTGAAGCTTTCTTT. Residues: CASSFGPGGMNTEAFF.